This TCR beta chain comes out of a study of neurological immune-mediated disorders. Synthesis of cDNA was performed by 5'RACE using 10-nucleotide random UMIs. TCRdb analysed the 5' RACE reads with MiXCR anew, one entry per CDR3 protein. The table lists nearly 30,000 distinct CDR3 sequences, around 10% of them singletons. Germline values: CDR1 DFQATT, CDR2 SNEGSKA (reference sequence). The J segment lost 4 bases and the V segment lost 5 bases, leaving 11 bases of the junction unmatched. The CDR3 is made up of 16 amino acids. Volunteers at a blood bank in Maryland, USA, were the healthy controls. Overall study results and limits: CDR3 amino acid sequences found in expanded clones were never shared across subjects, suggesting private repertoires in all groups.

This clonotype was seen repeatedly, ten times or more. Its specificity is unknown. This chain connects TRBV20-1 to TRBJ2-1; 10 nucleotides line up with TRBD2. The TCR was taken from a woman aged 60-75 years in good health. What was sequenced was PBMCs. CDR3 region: CSALLRTSGSYNEQFF. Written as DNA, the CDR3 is TGCAGTGCTCTCCTTCGGACTAGCGGCTCATACAATGAGCAGTTCTTC.